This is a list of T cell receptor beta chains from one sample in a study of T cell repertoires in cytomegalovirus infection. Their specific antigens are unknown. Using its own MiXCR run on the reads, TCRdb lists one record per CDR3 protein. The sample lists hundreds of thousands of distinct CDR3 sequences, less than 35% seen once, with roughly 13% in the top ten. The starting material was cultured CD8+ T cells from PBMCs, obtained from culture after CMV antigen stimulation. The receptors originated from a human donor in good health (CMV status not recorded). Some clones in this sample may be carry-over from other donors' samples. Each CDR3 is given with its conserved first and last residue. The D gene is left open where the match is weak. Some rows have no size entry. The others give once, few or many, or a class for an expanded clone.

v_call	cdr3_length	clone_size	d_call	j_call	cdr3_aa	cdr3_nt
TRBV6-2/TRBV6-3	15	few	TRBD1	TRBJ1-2	CASSYLRTGSYGYTF	TGTGCCAGCAGTTACTTACGGACAGGGAGCTATGGCTACACCTTC
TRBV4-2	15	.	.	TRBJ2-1	CASSQDLKRGNEQFF	TGTGCCAGCAGCCAAGATCTAAAGAGAGGCAATGAGCAGTTCTTC
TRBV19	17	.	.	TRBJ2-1	CASSIGFPESSYNEQFF	TGTGCCAGTAGTATAGGATTCCCGGAGAGCTCCTACAATGAGCAGTTCTTC
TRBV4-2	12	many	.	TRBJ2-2	CASEQPTGELFF	TGTGCCAGCGAGCAGCCCACCGGGGAGCTGTTTTTT
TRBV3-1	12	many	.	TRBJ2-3	CASSQVTDTQYF	TGCGCCAGCAGCCAAGTGACAGATACGCAGTATTTT
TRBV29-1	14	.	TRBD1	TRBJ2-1	CSANPGQGYNEQFF	TGCAGCGCCAACCCGGGACAGGGCTACAATGAGCAGTTCTTC
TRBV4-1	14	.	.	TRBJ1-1	CASAPAGTNTEAFF	TGCGCCAGCGCTCCTGCCGGGACGAACACTGAAGCTTTCTTT
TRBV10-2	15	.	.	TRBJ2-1	CASSDLSGTHNEQFF	TGCGCCAGCAGTGATCTATCCGGGACCCACAATGAGCAGTTCTTC
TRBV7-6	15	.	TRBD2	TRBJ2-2	CASSLAVSGGSELFF	TGTGCCAGCAGCTTAGCGGTTAGCGGGGGGTCGGAGCTGTTTTTT
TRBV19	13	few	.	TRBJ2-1	CASSINTGNEQFF	TGTGCCAGTAGTATAAACACAGGCAATGAGCAGTTCTTC
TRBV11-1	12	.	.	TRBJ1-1	CASSHDSVEAFF	TGTGCCAGCAGCCACGACAGCGTTGAAGCTTTCTTT
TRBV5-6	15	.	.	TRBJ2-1	CASSPSSVFGNEQFF	TGTGCCAGCAGCCCTAGTTCCGTCTTTGGCAATGAGCAGTTCTTC
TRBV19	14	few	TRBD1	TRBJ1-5	CASTPDRVNQPQHF	TGTGCCAGTACCCCCGACAGGGTAAATCAGCCCCAGCATTTT
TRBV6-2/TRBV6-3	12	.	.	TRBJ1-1	CASSRFGQEAFF	TGTGCCAGCAGCCGGTTCGGACAGGAAGCTTTCTTT
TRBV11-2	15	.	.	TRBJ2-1	CASSPTSRAADEQFF	TGTGCCAGCAGCCCCACTAGCCGAGCCGCTGATGAGCAGTTCTTC
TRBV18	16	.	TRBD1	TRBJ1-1	CASSPPATGMNTEAFF	TGTGCCAGCTCACCACCGGCGACAGGGATGAACACTGAAGCTTTCTTT
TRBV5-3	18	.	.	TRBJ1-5	CASSLGRAASRSNQPQHF	TGTGCCAGCAGCTTGGGGAGGGCTGCTAGCAGGAGCAATCAGCCCCAGCATTTT
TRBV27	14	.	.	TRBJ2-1	CASIPRGPGDEQFF	TGTGCCAGCATCCCCCGGGGCCCCGGGGATGAGCAGTTCTTC
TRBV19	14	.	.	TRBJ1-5	CASSTRLSNQPQHF	TGTGCCAGTAGTACGCGTTTGAGCAATCAGCCCCAGCATTTT
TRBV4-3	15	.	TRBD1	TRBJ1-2	CASSRRTGGFSGYTF	TGCGCCAGCAGCCGCCGGACAGGGGGCTTTAGTGGCTACACCTTC
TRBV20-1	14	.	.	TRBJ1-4	CSARDLTANEKLFF	TGCAGTGCTAGAGATCTGACCGCTAATGAAAAACTGTTTTTT
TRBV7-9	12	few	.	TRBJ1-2	CASSLTGFGYTF	TGTGCCAGCAGCCTTACAGGGTTTGGCTACACCTTC
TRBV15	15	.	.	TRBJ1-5	CATSRAMGGGQPQHF	TGTGCCACCAGCAGAGCGATGGGAGGTGGACAGCCCCAGCATTTT
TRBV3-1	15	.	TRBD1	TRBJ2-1	CASSRPGQTYNEQFF	TGTGCCAGCAGCCGACCGGGACAGACCTACAATGAGCAGTTCTTC
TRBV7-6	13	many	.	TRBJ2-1	CASSSTPRNEQFF	TGTGCCAGCAGTTCTACCCCTAGAAATGAGCAGTTCTTC
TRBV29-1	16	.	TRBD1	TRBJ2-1	CSVESPGAGGYNEQFF	TGCAGCGTTGAATCGCCTGGGGCAGGGGGCTACAATGAGCAGTTCTTC
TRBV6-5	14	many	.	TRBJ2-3	CASSYGPNTDTQYF	TGTGCCAGCAGTTACGGTCCAAACACAGATACGCAGTATTTT
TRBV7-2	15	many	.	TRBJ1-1	CASSFRWGINTEAFF	TGTGCCAGCAGCTTCCGATGGGGAATCAACACTGAAGCTTTCTTT
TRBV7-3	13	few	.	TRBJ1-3	CASSYDLGNTIYF	TGTGCCAGCAGCTACGACTTGGGAAACACCATATATTTT